This note documents a single T cell receptor beta chain sequence. Its antigen is as yet unknown. At one end the junction does not follow the germline gene, possibly because of a read error. The data originate from a study of radiotherapy plus CTLA-4 blockade in lung cancer. Study in general: Among enrolled patients, roughly 18% responded and about 30% achieved disease control. Study-level findings and limits: Early blood T cell clone dynamics reportedly forecast response best, with interferon-beta. Expansion in blood of tumor-derived TCR clones was seen after radiotherapy plus ipilimumab.

Sequencing used immunoSEQ multiplex PCR; TCRdb keeps in-frame clones, though not all of them. The sample includes tens of thousands of clones, about 78% seen only once; the top ten take over 20%. People whose metastatic non-small-cell lung cancer was chemo-refractory got focal radiation along with CTLA-4 blockade by ipilimumab. The sample consisted of peripheral blood, taken from a patient treated with radiotherapy plus ipilimumab. The sequence was obtained from a human donor with non-small cell lung cancer whose response to radiotherapy plus ipilimumab could not be evaluated. Some clones in this sample may be carry-over from other donors' samples.

The chain's CDR3 is CASSVGRGQETQYF. DNA for the CDR3: TGTGCTAGCAGCGTGGGTCGGGGCCAAGAGACCCAGTACTTC. The chain links TRBV7-7 to TRBJ2-5; perhaps TRBD2 as D (5 bases). The CDR3 runs to 14 residues. Per germline, CDR1 SSHAT and CDR2 FNYEAQ (reference sequence).